This TCR beta chain was identified in a study of molecular identifiers for immune sequencing clone quantification. Whole-study findings and limits: Spiked Jurkat TCR RNA equivalent to one cell reportedly surfaced among roughly 1 million naive cells. Naive cells had under 1% of molecules in clones above 20 RNA copies, effectors over 99%.

TCR libraries were built in bulk with a published protocol and specific TCR primers. One entry per CDR3 protein results from TCRdb running MiXCR on the PCR reads. Among over 600,000 distinct CDR3 sequences, 15% to 20% were seen once, and the ten largest hold 0.85%. This clonotype was detected many times. What it recognizes is unknown. Libraries used about 19,000 to 1,100,000 sorted naive CD8 T cells and 10%, 30% or 50% RNA input. The material sequenced was naive CD8+ T cells from blood, with Jurkat cell RNA spiked in. Noted subset: FACS-sorted CD8+CD4-CCR7+CD45RA+ naive T cells. This receptor was taken from a human donor in good health. Some libraries in this study had Jurkat cell RNA spiked in.

The DNA for the CDR3 is TGTGCCAGCAGTTTGGGCGCCCGAGCTAACACAGATACGCAGTATTTT. It codes for CASSLGARANTDTQYF. The V and J genes are TRBV27 and TRBJ2-3; unclear D gene. This CDR3 has 16 amino acids. Looked up from germline, CDR1 is MNHEY and CDR2 is SMNVEV (reference sequence). Trimming cost V 3 bases and J 2 bases, with 15 bases left between them.